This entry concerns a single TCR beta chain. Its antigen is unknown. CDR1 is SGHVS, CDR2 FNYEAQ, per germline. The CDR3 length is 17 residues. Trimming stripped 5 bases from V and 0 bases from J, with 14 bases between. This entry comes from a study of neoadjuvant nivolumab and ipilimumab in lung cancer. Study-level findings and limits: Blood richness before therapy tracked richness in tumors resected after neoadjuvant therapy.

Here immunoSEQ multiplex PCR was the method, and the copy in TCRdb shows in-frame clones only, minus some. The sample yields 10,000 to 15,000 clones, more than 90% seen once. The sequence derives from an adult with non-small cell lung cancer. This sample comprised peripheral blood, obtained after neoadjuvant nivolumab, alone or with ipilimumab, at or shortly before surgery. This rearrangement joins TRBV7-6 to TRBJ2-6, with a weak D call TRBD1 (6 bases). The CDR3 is CASSQSLGASGANVLTF. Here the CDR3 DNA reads TGTGCCAGCAGCCAGTCTTTGGGGGCCTCTGGGGCCAACGTCCTGACTTTC.